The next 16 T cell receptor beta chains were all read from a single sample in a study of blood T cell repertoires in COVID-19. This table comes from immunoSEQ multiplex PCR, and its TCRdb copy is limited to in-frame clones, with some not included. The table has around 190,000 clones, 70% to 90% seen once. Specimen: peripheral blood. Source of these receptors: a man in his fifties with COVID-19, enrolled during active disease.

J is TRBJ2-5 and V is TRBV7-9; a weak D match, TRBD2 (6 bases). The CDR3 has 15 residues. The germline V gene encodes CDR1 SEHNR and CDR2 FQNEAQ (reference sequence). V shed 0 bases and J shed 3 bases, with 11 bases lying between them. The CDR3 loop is CASSLAGDFKETQYF. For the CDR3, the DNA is TGTGCCAGCAGCTTAGCTGGGGACTTTAAAGAGACCCAGTACTTC.

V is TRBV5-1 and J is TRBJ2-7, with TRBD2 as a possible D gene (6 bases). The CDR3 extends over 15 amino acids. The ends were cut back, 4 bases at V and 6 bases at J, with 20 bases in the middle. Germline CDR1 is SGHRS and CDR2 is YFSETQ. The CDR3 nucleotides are TGCGCCAGCAGCCGTACAACCGGGACTCCCTCCGAGCAGTACTTC. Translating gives CASSRTTGTPSEQYF.

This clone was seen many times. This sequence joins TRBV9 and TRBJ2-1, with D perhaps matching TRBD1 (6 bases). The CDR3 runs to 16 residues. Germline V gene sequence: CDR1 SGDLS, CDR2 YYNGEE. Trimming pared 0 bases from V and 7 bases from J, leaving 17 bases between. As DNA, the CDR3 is TGTGCCAGCAGCGTAGCTTTGGCAGGGGCCGGGAATGAGCAGTTCTTC. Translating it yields CASSVALAGAGNEQFF. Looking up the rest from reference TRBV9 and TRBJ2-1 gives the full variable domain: DSGVTQTPKHLITATGQRVTLRCSPRSGDLSVYWYQQSLDQGLQFLIQYYNGEERAKGNILERFSAQQFPDLHSELNLSSLELGDSALYFCASSVALAGAGNEQFFGPGTRLTVL.

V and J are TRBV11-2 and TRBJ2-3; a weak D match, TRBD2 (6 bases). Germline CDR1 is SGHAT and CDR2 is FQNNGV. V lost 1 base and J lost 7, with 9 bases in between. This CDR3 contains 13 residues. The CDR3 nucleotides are TGTGCCAGCAGCTTAGGGAGGGGTAATACGCAGTATTTT. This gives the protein CASSLGRGNTQYF. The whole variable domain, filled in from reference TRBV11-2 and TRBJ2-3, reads EAGVAQSPRYKIIEKRQSVAFWCNPISGHATLYWYQQILGQGPKLLIQFQNNGVVDDSQLPKDRFSAERLKGVDSTLKIQPAKLEDSAVYLCASSLGRGNTQYFGPGTRLTVL.

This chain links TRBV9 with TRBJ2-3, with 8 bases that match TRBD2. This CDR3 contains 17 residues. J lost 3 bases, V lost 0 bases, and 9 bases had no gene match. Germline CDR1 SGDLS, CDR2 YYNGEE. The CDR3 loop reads CASSVERPAGVTDTQYF. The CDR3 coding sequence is TGTGCCAGCAGCGTAGAGCGGCCAGCGGGGGTAACAGATACGCAGTATTTT.

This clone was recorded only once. CDR3 coding DNA: TGTGCCAGCAGCTTAGAGGGGGGGGCGGGACGGTCCAATGAGCAGTTCTTC. This translates into CASSLEGGAGRSNEQFF. The chain links TRBV7-6 to TRBJ2-1; D is possibly TRBD2 (7 bases). CDR3 length equals 17 residues. The V gene's germline CDR1 is SGHVS and CDR2 FNYEAQ. V lost 1 base and J 6 bases, leaving 19 bases between the germline ends.

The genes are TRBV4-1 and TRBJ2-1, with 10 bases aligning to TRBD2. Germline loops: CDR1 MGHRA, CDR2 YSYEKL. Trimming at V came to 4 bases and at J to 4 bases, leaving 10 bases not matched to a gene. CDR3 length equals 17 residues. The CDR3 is CASSLSGGLAYYNEQFF. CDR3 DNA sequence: TGCGCCAGCAGCCTAAGCGGGGGACTAGCGTATTACAATGAGCAGTTCTTC.

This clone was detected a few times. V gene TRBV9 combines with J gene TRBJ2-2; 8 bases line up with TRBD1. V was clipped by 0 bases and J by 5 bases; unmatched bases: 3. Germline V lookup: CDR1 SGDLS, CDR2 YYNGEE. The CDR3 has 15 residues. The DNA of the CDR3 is TGTGCCAGCAGCGTAGTGACAGGGGATACCGGGGAGCTGTTTTTT. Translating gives CASSVVTGDTGELFF.

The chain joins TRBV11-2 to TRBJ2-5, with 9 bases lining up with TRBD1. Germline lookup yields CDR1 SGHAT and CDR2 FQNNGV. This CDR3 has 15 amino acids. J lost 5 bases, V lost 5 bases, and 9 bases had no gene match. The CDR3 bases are TGTGCCAGCAGCCCAGGGACAGGGTATGGGGAGACCCAGTACTTC. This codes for CASSPGTGYGETQYF.

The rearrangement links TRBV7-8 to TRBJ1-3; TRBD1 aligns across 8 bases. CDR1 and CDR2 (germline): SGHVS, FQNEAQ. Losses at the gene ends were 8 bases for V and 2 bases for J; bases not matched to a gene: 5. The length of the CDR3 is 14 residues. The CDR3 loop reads CASAGRGPGNTIYF. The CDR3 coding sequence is TGTGCCAGCGCTGGCAGGGGGCCTGGAAACACCATATATTTT.

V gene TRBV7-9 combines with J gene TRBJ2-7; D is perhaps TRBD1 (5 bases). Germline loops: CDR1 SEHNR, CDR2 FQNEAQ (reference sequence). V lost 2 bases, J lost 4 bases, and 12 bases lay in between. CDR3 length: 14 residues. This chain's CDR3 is CASSLQTDSYEQYF. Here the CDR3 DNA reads TGTGCCAGCAGCTTACAAACTGACAGTTACGAGCAGTACTTC.

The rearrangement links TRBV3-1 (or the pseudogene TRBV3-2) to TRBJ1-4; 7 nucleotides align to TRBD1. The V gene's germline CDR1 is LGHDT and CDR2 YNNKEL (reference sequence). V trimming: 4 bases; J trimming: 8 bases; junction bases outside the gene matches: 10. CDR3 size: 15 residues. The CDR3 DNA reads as TGTGCCAGCAGCCGAGGGGGCTGGTTGGGAGAAAAACTGTTTTTT. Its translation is CASSRGGWLGEKLFF.

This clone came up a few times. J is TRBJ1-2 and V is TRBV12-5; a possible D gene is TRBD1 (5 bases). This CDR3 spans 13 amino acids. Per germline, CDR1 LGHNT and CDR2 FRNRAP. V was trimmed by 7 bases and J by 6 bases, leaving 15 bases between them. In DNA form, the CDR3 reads TGTGCTAGTGATATGGACAAGATTGATGGCTACACCTTC. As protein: CASDMDKIDGYTF.

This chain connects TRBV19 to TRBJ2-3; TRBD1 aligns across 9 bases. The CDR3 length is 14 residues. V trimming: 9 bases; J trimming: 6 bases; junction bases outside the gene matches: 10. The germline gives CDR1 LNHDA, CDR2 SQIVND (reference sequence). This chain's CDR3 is CASRQQGAGDTQYF. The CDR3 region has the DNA TGTGCCAGCAGACAACAGGGGGCGGGGGATACGCAGTATTTT.

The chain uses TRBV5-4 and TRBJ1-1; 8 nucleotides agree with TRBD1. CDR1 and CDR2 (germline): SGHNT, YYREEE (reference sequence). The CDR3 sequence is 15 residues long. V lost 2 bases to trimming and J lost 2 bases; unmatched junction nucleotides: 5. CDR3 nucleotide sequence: TGTGCCAGCAGCTTTTCAGGGGGCGGAAACACTGAAGCTTTCTTT. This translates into CASSFSGGGNTEAFF.

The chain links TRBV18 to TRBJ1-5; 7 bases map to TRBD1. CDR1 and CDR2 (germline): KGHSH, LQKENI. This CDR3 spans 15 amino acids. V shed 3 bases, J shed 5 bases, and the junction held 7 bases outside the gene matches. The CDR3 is CASSPTGTEYQPQHF. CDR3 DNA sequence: TGTGCCAGCTCACCTACCGGGACAGAGTATCAGCCCCAGCATTTT.